This TCR beta chain was sequenced in a study of blood T cell repertoires in COVID-19. The wider study: Donors in the United States, Italy and Spain gave samples during acute or convalescent COVID-19. PBMCs, B-cell-depleted T cells, or T cells were the source of the cDNA or gDNA that made up the material.

In the study's own analysis: Reference gene primers were amplified, and this amplification served to estimate nucleated cell counts. Generated by immunoSEQ multiplex PCR, the TCRdb table keeps only in-frame clones and is missing some. That table furnishes V, J and clone size, whereas the DNA furnished D and trimming. This repertoire shows about 230,000 clones, roughly 90% found once; its top ten account for 2.5% to 3%. Looked up from germline, CDR1 is SQVTM and CDR2 is ANQGSEA. This CDR3 comprises 15 residues. Trimming shortened V by 3 bases and J by 10 bases, and 24 bases separated the two germline ends.

The receptor's source is a woman in her fifties or sixties with acute or convalescent COVID-19. The sample was peripheral blood. V and J are TRBV29-1 and TRBJ1-2; no firm D call. The CDR3 DNA follows: TGCAGCGTTGACCCTCTCTTGCAGCGGGGAGAAGTCTACACCTTC. Translation: CSVDPLLQRGEVYTF.